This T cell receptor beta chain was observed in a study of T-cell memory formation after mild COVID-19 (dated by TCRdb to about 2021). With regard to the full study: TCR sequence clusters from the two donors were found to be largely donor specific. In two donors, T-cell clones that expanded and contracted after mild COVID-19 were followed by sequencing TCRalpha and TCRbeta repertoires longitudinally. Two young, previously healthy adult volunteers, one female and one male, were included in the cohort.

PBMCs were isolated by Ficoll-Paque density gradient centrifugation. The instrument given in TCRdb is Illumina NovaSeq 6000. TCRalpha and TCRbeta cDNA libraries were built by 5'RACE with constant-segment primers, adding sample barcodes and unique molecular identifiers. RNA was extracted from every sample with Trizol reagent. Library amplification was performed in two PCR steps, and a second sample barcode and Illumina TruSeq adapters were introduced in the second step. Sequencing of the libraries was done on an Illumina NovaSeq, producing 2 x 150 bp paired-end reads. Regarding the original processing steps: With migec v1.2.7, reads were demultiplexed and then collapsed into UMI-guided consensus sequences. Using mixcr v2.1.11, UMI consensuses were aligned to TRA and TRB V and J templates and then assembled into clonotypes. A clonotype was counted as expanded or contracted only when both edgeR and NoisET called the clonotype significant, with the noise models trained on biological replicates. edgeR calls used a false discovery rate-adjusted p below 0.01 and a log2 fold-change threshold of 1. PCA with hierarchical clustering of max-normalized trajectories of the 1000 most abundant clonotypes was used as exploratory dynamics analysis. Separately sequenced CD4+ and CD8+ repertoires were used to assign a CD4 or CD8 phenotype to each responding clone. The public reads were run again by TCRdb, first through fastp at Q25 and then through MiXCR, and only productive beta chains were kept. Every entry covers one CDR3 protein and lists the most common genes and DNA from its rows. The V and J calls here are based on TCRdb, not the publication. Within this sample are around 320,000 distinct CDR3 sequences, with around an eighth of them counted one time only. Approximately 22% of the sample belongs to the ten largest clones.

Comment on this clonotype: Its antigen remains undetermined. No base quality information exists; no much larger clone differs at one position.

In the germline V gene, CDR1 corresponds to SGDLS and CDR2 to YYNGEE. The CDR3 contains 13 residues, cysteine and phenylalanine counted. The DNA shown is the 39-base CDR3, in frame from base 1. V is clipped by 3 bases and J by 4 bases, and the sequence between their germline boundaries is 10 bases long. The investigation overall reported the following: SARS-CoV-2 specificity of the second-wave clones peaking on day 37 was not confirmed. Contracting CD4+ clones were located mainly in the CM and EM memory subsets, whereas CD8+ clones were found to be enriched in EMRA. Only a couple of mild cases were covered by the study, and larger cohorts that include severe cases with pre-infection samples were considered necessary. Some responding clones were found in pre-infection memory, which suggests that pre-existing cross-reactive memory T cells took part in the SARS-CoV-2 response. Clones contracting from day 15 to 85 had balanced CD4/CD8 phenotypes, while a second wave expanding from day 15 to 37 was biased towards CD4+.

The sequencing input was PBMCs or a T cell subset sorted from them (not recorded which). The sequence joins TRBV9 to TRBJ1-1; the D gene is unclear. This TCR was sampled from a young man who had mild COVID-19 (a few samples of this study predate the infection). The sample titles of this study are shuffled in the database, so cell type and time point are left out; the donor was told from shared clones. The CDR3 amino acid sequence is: CASSASGSTEAFF. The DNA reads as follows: TGTGCCAGCAGCGCCAGCGGAAGCACTGAAGCTTTCTTT.